This T cell receptor beta chain is drawn from a study of blood T cell repertoires in COVID-19. Overall study: PBMCs, B-cell-depleted T cells, or T cells were the source of the cDNA or gDNA that made up the material.

Adults between about 18 and 95 years of age took part from 24 US areas. In the authors' workflow: Estimated nucleated cell counts came from reference gene primer amplification. Sequencing was performed with immunoSEQ multiplex PCR; in TCRdb, only in-frame clones are kept and a portion is missing. V and J calls and clone size follow that table, whereas D and trimming were derived from the DNA. Here the sample spans a few hundred thousand clones, roughly 91% being singletons. The V gene's germline CDR1 is MNHEY and CDR2 SVGAGI. The CDR3 is 13 amino acids. Trimming left V 6 bases short and J 2 bases short, with 10 bases between.

The chain links TRBV6-5 to TRBJ1-1; D gene unclear. This TCR was recovered from a woman aged 60-70 years who had recovered from COVID-19. The sample consisted of PBMCs or T cells enriched from blood (not recorded which). The CDR3 DNA sequence: TGTGCCAGCAGACTAGACGGTAACACTGAAGCTTTCTTT. This gives the protein CASRLDGNTEAFF.